This T cell receptor beta chain was identified in a study of long-term antiretroviral therapy in people with HIV. Across the study: Collection dates of the earliest samples fall about a decade before the 2015 immediate-ART recommendation.

Findings and caveats of the study: Neither ART adherence, viral resistance nor therapy changes were documented. Clones that expanded before ART (that is, prior to treatment) dominated the repertoire at all time points. Transplant donor controls retained higher diversity, though diversity increased after ART.

Researchers ran immunoSEQ v3.0 at survey level. Clones were read by immunoSEQ multiplex PCR, and TCRdb kept only the in-frame ones, dropping some. There are 24,000 or so clones in the sample; about 92% occur only once, and approximately 8.5% lies in the top ten. Concerning this clone itself: As yet, its antigen is unknown.

With 0 bases clipped from V and 2 bases from J, the junction kept 6 bases outside the gene matches. This CDR3 is built from 18 residues. Germline CDR1 is SGHVS and CDR2 is FQNEAQ. The sequences come from unsorted PBMCs, collected 7.6 years after starting antiretroviral therapy. The TCR was taken from a woman between 40 and 55 years old with HIV. The rearrangement joins TRBV7-8 to TRBJ1-5; the match to TRBD1 covers 11 bases. CDR3 region: CASSLAGTGGVGNQPQHF. CDR3 bases: TGTGCCAGCAGCTTAGCTGGGACAGGGGGTGTGGGCAATCAGCCCCAGCATTTT.